This T cell receptor beta chain stems from a study of blood T cell repertoires in COVID-19. In the original workflow: By means of reference gene primer amplification, nucleated cell counts were estimated. Only in-frame clones appear in the TCRdb table, and some are missing; sequencing was by immunoSEQ multiplex PCR. Clone size and V and J calls were adopted from that table, with D and trimming inferred from the DNA. In the table there are just over 150,000 clones, 85% of which are singletons. Sample: peripheral blood. The receptor's source is a human donor with acute or convalescent COVID-19. The donor label of this sample is uncertain.

CDR3 sequence (DNA): TGCGCCAGCAGCTTGGAATTGGGCAGGGGATACACTGAAGCTTTCTTT. Its protein is CASSLELGRGYTEAFF. The chain couples TRBV5-1 to TRBJ1-1, with D perhaps TRBD1 (6 bases). V lost 0 bases and J 3 bases, leaving 15 bases between the germline ends. Germline lookup yields CDR1 SGHRS and CDR2 YFSETQ. The CDR3 sequence is 16 residues long.